These 14 T cell receptor beta chains came from one sample sequenced in a study of blood T cell repertoires in COVID-19. The protocol was immunoSEQ multiplex PCR, while the TCRdb copy is restricted to in-frame clones and leaves out a portion. The table has some 96,000 clones, 90% to 95% seen once. Sequenced material: peripheral blood. The receptors come from a man aged 50-59 years with active COVID-19.

The chain couples TRBV5-5 to TRBJ2-1; tentatively, D is TRBD2 (6 bases). This CDR3 comprises 15 residues. The germline CDR1 and CDR2 sequences are SGHKS and YYEKEE (reference sequence). Deletions cut 4 bases from V and 6 bases from J, with 17 bases between. The CDR3 here is CASSRPEGRVNEQFF. The CDR3 nucleotides are TGTGCCAGCAGCCGACCGGAGGGTAGGGTCAATGAGCAGTTCTTC. Looking up the rest from reference TRBV5-5 and TRBJ2-1 gives the full variable domain: DAGVTQSPTHLIKTRGQQVTLRCSPISGHKSVSWYQQVLGQGPQFIFQYYEKEERGRGNFPDRFSARQFPNYSSELNVNALLLGDSALYLCASSRPEGRVNEQFFGPGTRLTVL.

The rearrangement links TRBV7-9 to TRBJ1-1, with D perhaps TRBD1 (5 bases). V was cut by 6 bases and J by 1 base, with 12 bases left in between. The CDR3 sequence is 14 residues long. Germline CDR1 reads SEHNR; CDR2 reads FQNEAQ (reference sequence). CDR3 sequence: CASRLNQGNTEAFF. The CDR3 bases are TGTGCCAGCAGACTTAATCAGGGGAACACTGAAGCTTTCTTT. Complete variable domain (other parts from reference TRBV7-9 and TRBJ1-1): DTGVSQNPRHKITKRGQNVTFRCDPISEHNRLYWYRQTLGQGPEFLTYFQNEAQLEKSRLLSDRFSAERPKGSFSTLEIQRTEQGDSAMYLCASRLNQGNTEAFFGQGTRLTVV.

As DNA, the CDR3 is TGTGCCAGCAGCGTAGGTGACAGGGTTCTCAATGAGCAGTTCTTC. Amino acid sequence: CASSVGDRVLNEQFF. This rearrangement joins TRBV9 to TRBJ2-1; 7 bases align to TRBD1. After removal of 0 bases from V and 6 bases from J, the junction contained 6 bases not matched to a gene. The CDR3 runs to 15 residues. Per germline, CDR1 SGDLS and CDR2 YYNGEE.

The J gene is TRBJ1-5, the V gene TRBV2, with TRBD1 as a possible D gene (5 bases). CDR1 SNHLY and CDR2 FYNNEI come from the germline V gene. The CDR3 has 15 residues. V lost 9 bases and J lost 2, with 17 bases in between. The CDR3 here is CASPCLGGCNQPQHF. In DNA, the CDR3 is TGTGCCAGTCCGTGTTTGGGGGGGTGCAATCAGCCCCAGCATTTT. The full variable domain, in which reference TRBV2 and TRBJ1-5 provide the parts outside the CDR3, is EPEVTQTPSHQVTQMGQEVILRCVPISNHLYFYWYRQILGQKVEFLVSFYNNEISEKSEIFDDQFSVERPDGSNFTLKIRSTKLEDSAMYFCASPCLGGCNQPQHFGDGTRLSIL.

This chain connects TRBV30 to TRBJ2-3; 7 bases are a match to TRBD1. Germline lookup yields CDR1 GTSNPN and CDR2 SVGIG (reference sequence). This CDR3 has 15 residues. The V and J ends lost 4 bases and 2 bases, in that order; junction bases with no gene match: 9. The CDR3 sequence: CAWNAGTVHTDTQYF. The CDR3 coding sequence is TGTGCCTGGAATGCTGGGACAGTACACACAGATACGCAGTATTTT.

Concerning this clone itself: Sequence at one end of the junction differs from germline and may be a read error. The chain combines TRBV6-1 with TRBJ1-5; D is possibly TRBD1 (6 bases). The CDR3 is 15 residues long. The germline V gene has CDR1 MNHNS and CDR2 SASEGT. The CDR3 region is CASREAVGAYQPQHF. In DNA, the CDR3 is TGTGCCAGCAGGGAAGCGGTGGGGGCCTATCAGCCCCAGCATTTT.

In this sample, this clone turned up a few times. The chain combines TRBV5-1 with TRBJ2-7; D not resolved. The V end was cut by 0 bases, the J end by 0 bases, with 7 bases between. CDR3 length: 14 amino acids. Looked up from germline, CDR1 is SGHRS and CDR2 is YFSETQ. The CDR3 nucleotides are TGCGCCAGCAGCTTGGACTTGAGCTCCTACGAGCAGTACTTC. Protein sequence: CASSLDLSSYEQYF.

CDR3 in DNA: TGTGCCAGCAGTTTTAGCGGACAGGTCCAAGGTACGCAGTATTTT. Translating gives CASSFSGQVQGTQYF. The V gene is TRBV7-2, the J gene TRBJ2-3, with D possibly TRBD1 on 7 matching bases. V shed 6 bases and J shed 8 bases, with 21 bases lying between them. CDR3 length equals 15 residues. The germline gives CDR1 SGHTA, CDR2 FQGNSA.

The chain uses TRBV29-1 and TRBJ1-2; D is undetermined. In germline, CDR1 is SQVTM, CDR2 ANQGSEA. V was pared by 3 bases and J by 1 base, with 21 bases between. The CDR3 runs 17 residues. CDR3 DNA: TGCAGCGTTGATAACTTCGGTGGGCAGGTTTTTAACTATGGCTACACCTTC. It yields the protein CSVDNFGGQVFNYGYTF.

The chain employs TRBV27 and TRBJ2-3; 7 nucleotides agree with TRBD2. J gave up 0 bases and V 0 bases, and 6 bases lay outside the gene matches. Germline lookup yields CDR1 MNHEY and CDR2 SMNVEV (reference sequence). This CDR3 comprises 17 residues. CDR3 bases: TGTGCCAGCAGTTTATCCTCGGCTAGCGGAAGCACAGATACGCAGTATTTT. It encodes CASSLSSASGSTDTQYF.

The rearrangement links TRBV12-3 or TRBV12-4 to TRBJ1-4; no clear D gene. CDR3 size: 13 residues. The V end was cut by 6 bases, the J end by 5 bases, with 10 bases between. CDR3 amino acids: CASSSRRNEKLFF. The CDR3 coding sequence is TGTGCCAGCAGCTCCCGGCGGAATGAAAAACTGTTTTTT.

The chain is built from TRBV15 and TRBJ1-1; tentative D call: TRBD1 (6 bases). Germline V gene sequence: CDR1 LNHNV, CDR2 YYDKDF (reference sequence). Trimming took off 0 bases at V and 11 bases at J, with 13 bases between the two ends. The CDR3 is 13 amino acids. This CDR3 is CATSRDVGGGAFF. The DNA of the CDR3 is TGTGCCACCAGCAGAGATGTTGGGGGGGGCGCTTTCTTT.

The chain employs TRBV15 and TRBJ2-1; TRBD2 matches 10 bases. The CDR3 has 19 amino acids. V was clipped by 0 bases and J by 6 bases; unmatched bases: 14. Germline V CDR1 and CDR2: LNHNV, YYDKDF (reference sequence). CDR3 amino acids: CATSRDRTSGIRPTNEQFF. In DNA, the CDR3 is TGTGCCACCAGCAGAGACCGGACTAGCGGTATCCGTCCTACCAATGAGCAGTTCTTC. Based on the CDR3 plus reference TRBV15 and TRBJ2-1, the full variable domain is DAMVIQNPRYQVTQFGKPVTLSCSQTLNHNVMYWYQQKSSQAPKLLFHYYDKDFNNEADTPDNFQSRRPNTSFCFLDIRSPGLGDTAMYLCATSRDRTSGIRPTNEQFFGPGTRLTVL.

The chain recombines TRBV30 with TRBJ1-5; no clear D. V lost 0 bases and J lost 7, with 10 bases in between. Germline values: CDR1 GTSNPN, CDR2 SVGIG (reference sequence). The CDR3 is 13 residues long. CDR3 region: CAWSVASDQPQHF. CDR3 bases: TGTGCCTGGAGTGTAGCGAGTGACCAGCCCCAGCATTTT.